The T cell receptor beta chain described here comes from a study of cytomegalovirus exposure and HLA in healthy donors. General study findings and limits: As confirmed in vitro, a few CMV-associated chains were specific for CMV antigens.

In germline, CDR1 is SGHAT, CDR2 FQNNGV. Trimming shortened V by 5 bases and J by 4 bases, and 8 bases separated the two germline ends. This CDR3 spans 12 amino acids. Both 60 Vbeta primers and 13 Jbeta primers went into the PCR. Sequencing was performed with immunoSEQ multiplex PCR; in TCRdb, only in-frame clones are kept and a portion is missing. Of a few hundred thousand clones in the sample, 65% to 80% are singletons; the top ten hold less than 20%. As concerns this clone: Antigen specificity is unknown.

The sequence was collected from a man aged 35 to 55 in good health and CMV-seronegative. This chain uses TRBV11-2 with TRBJ1-1, with D perhaps matching TRBD1 (6 bases). Sequenced input: PBMCs. The CDR3: CASSTGTTEAFF. The CDR3 DNA reads TGTGCCAGCAGCACAGGGACCACTGAAGCTTTCTTT.